The 8 T cell receptor beta chains below were found in one sample sequenced in a study of cytomegalovirus exposure and HLA in healthy donors. Primers: 60 Vbeta forward and 13 Jbeta reverse. Using immunoSEQ multiplex PCR, the repertoire was profiled, and TCRdb retains in-frame clones only, with some absent. The sample consists of over 95,000 clones, 74% of them appearing once. Sequenced: PBMCs. The receptors derive from a human donor in good health.

This clone was observed a few times. The V gene is TRBV28, the J gene TRBJ2-5, with 7 bases identical to TRBD1. The CDR3 is made up of 16 amino acids. The ends lost 3 bases at V and 2 bases at J; junction bases unmatched: 9. In germline, CDR1 is MDHEN, CDR2 SYDVKM. The DNA of the CDR3 is TGTGCCAGCAGTTTCTTAACAGGGGCCATACAAGAGACCCAGTACTTC. Amino acid sequence: CASSFLTGAIQETQYF.

The chain carries TRBV5-6 and TRBJ2-7; possible D gene TRBD1, 6 bases. This CDR3 has 14 residues. V was clipped by 4 bases and J by 5 bases, with 16 bases between them. Germline CDR1 reads SGHDT; CDR2 reads YYEEEE. The CDR3 coding sequence is TGTGCCAGCAGCCCCCCCACAGGGCAGAACGAGCAGTACTTC. Translated: CASSPPTGQNEQYF.

The chain recombines TRBV5-1 with TRBJ2-7; possibly TRBD1 for D (5 bases). Trimming left V 0 bases short and J 3 bases short, with 16 bases between. The CDR3 spans 16 residues. Looked up from germline, CDR1 is SGHRS and CDR2 is YFSETQ. The CDR3 bases are TGCGCCAGCAGCTTGGCAGGGATGGATCCCATCTACGAGCAGTACTTC. Protein sequence: CASSLAGMDPIYEQYF.

The genes are TRBV7-2 and TRBJ2-7; 7 bases agree with TRBD1. The J segment lost 6 bases and the V segment lost 2 bases, leaving 13 bases of the junction unmatched. The CDR3 is 16 residues long. CDR1 and CDR2 from the germline V gene are SGHTA and FQGNSA. The CDR3 is CASSLTSQGIPGEQYF. The CDR3 DNA sequence: TGTGCCAGCAGCTTAACCTCACAGGGGATCCCTGGCGAGCAGTACTTC.

This rearrangement joins TRBV4-1 to TRBJ2-7; D perhaps matches TRBD2 (6 bases). The germline V gene encodes CDR1 MGHRA and CDR2 YSYEKL. This CDR3 contains 13 residues. Trimming removed 4 bases at V and 3 bases at J, with 10 bases between. The DNA of the CDR3 is TGCGCCAGCAGCCCTAGCGAAAACTACGAGCAGTACTTC. Translation gives CASSPSENYEQYF.

This clone appeared once. The chain combines TRBV5-1 with TRBJ1-4, with D perhaps matching TRBD1 (5 bases). From germline, CDR1 is SGHRS and CDR2 YFSETQ. The CDR3 contains 14 residues. With 9 bases removed from V and 8 bases from J, the gap between germline ends came to 20 bases. The CDR3 nucleotides read TGCGCCACTTCGGCGGGAGGGACTTCGGAAAAACTGTTTTTT. Protein: CATSAGGTSEKLFF.

The chain is built from TRBV7-2 and TRBJ2-3; D gene unclear. CDR3 size: 12 residues. Germline assignment: CDR1 SGHTA and CDR2 FQGNSA. V was trimmed by 5 bases and J by 6 bases, leaving 9 bases between them. Here the CDR3 reads CASSPARDTQYF. As DNA, the CDR3 is TGTGCCAGCAGCCCTGCTCGGGATACGCAGTATTTT. Full variable domain (missing parts from reference TRBV7-2 and TRBJ2-3): GAGVSQSPSNKVTEKGKDVELRCDPISGHTALYWYRQSLGQGLEFLIYFQGNSAPDKSGLPSDRFSAERTGGSVSTLTIQRTQQEDSAVYLCASSPARDTQYFGPGTRLTVL.

The chain carries TRBV15 and TRBJ1-4; 7 bases fit TRBD1. From germline, CDR1 is LNHNV and CDR2 YYDKDF (reference sequence). This CDR3 region has 17 residues. The V segment lost 0 bases and the J segment 5 bases; nucleotides outside the gene matches: 9. The CDR3 coding sequence is TGTGCCACCAGCAGAGAGTTCAGGGGGAGGTGGAATGAAAAACTGTTTTTT. It codes for CATSREFRGRWNEKLFF.